This T cell receptor (beta chain) was recovered during a study of blood T cell repertoires in COVID-19 (TCRdb year 2020). In the study overall: Samples from collaborators originated in the United States, Italy and Spain and spanned both the acute and convalescent phases of COVID-19. The dataset comprised deeply sampled blood TCRbeta repertoires from subjects exposed to, actively infected with, or recovered from COVID-19. A de-identified subject ID, COVID-19 status, age in years and sex were almost always included in the sample metadata. The prospective study material was composed of cDNA or gDNA derived from T cells, B-cell-depleted T cells, or PBMCs. HLA class I and class II types, where available, came from metadata supplied by the sample provider rather than from assay-based typing. The samples were drawn from the first 160 participants of the ongoing ImmuneRACE study and from more than 1,000 subjects provided by 6 global collaborators. The repertoires were made available in a free public database intended to serve as a resource for research on the immune response to SARS-CoV-2.

TCRbeta CDR3 regions were amplified from genomic DNA using the immunoSEQ Assay, a bias-controlled multiplex PCR. The authors' pipeline ran thus. The number of nucleated cells in each sample was estimated by amplification of reference gene primers within the assay. Sequence reads were collapsed and filtered to measure the absolute abundance of every unique TCRbeta CDR3 rearrangement. Productive Simpson clonality was computed per sample as the square root of Simpson's diversity index over productive rearrangements. TCRdb took over this immuneACCESS table, retaining in-frame rearrangements with V and J assigned. Such tables are incomplete; in checked studies, under half of the missing clones stem from an unresolved V gene, and the remainder is unexplained. The DNA was the basis for D and trimming; V, J and clone size are from that table. This sample gives around 300,000 clones in total; about nine tenths of them show up just once. The leading ten clones occupy around 1.9% of the sample.

In the prospective study, participants were about 18 to 100 years old, resided in 24 geographic areas of the United States, and were enrolled through a virtual design. Cohort assignment in the prospective study relied on participant-reported clinical history from a screening survey and a study questionnaire. ImmuneRACE Cohort 3 recovered participants were defined by two consecutive negative NP/OP PCR tests, healthcare professional clearance, or symptom resolution. Mobile phlebotomists in the prospective study collected whole blood, serum and a nasopharyngeal or oropharyngeal swab from every participant. Prospective study participants could optionally give additional blood draws and questionnaires over a roughly two-month period. Prospective study blood samples were shipped either frozen or at room temperature before DNA extraction. Concerning this clone itself: Its antigen remains unidentified. No base qualities exist here, and no much larger clone lies one base off it.

According to the germline V gene, CDR1 reads MDHEN and CDR2 reads SYDVKM. A distance of 15 bases separates the germline ends of V and J, which lose 1 base and 5 bases respectively. The CDR3, from cysteine to phenylalanine, totals 15 residues. The entry retains the CDR3 DNA only, 45 bases that are in frame from base 1. General conclusions and limits of the study: The amount of clinical and demographic metadata varied by source and participant and was provided uncurated.

The rearrangement combines TRBV28 with TRBJ2-7; matching of 6 bases hints at TRBD1 as the D gene. The clonotype was recovered from a woman in her sixties who had recovered from COVID-19. Source material: PBMCs or T cells enriched from blood (not recorded which). The CDR3 loop reads CASSLSRGITDEQYF. The DNA sequence reads TGTGCCAGCAGTTTATCGAGGGGGATCACCGACGAGCAGTACTTC.